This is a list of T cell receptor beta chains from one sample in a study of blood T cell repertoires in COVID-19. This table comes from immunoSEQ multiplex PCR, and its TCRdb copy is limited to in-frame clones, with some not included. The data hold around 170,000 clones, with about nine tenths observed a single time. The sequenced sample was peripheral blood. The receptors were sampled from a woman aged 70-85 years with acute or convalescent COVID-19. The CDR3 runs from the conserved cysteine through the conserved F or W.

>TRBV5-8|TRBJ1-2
CASSKPRAGYTF
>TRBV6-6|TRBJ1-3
CASRRVGQGSRPSSGNTIYF
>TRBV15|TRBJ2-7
CATSRPRTGGTYEQYF
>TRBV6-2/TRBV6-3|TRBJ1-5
CASSYPQGGMRPQHF
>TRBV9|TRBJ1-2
CASSGGTGNFYGYTF
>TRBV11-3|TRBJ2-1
CASSSRETSSNEQFF
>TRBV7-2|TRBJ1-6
CASSEGQGNSPLHF
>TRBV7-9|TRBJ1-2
CASSLGPGQGMFGYTF
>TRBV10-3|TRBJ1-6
CAISVADNSPLHF
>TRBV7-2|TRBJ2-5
CASSLNSGGATPINQYF
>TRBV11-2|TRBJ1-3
CASSYDRGAGNTIYF
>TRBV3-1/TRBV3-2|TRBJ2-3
CASSQISKADGTQYF
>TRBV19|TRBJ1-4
CASSLIQGRTNEKLFF
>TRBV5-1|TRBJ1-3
CASSLEQISGNTIYF
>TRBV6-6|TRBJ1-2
CASSYRDRGSGNGYTF
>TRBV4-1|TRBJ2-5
CASSQVSPGEGETQYF
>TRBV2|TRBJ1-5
CASRARGLGNQPQHF
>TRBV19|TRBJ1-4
CASSLKTRRGEKLFF
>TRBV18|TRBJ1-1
CASSIQADMNTEAFF
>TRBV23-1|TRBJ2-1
CASSQDYGTYNEQFF
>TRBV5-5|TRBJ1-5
CASSLMAGENQPQHF
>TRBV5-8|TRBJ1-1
CASSLGDMNTEAFF
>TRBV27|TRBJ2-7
CASSILAGLPYEQYF
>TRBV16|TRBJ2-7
CASSRNPSVHTTPGGSTYEQYF
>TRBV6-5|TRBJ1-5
CASIGQGSQPQHF
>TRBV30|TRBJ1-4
CAWSEGQGIEKLFF
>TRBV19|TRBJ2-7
CASSISLRTSGYEQYF
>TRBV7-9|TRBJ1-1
CASSALRRTGEAFF
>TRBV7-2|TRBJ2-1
CASSLAAPTGEQFF
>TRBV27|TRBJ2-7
CASSSPQTSKVRVLYF
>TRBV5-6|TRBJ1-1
CASSRGRLNTEAFF
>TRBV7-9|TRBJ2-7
CASRQAGAGEQYF
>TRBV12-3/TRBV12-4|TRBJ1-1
CASSLAGGTEAFF
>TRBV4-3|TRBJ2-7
CASSQKTSGDYEQYF
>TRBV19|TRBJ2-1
CASSVVAGRYNEQFF
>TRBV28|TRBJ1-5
CASSSSGQGSQPQHF
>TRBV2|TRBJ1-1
CASSYRSLNTEAFF
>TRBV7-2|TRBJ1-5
CASSLRSRGMGQPQHF
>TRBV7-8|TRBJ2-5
CASSPLGGARGTQYF
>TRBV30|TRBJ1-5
CACSGGAQPQHF
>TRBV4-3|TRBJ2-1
CASSHMGQYNEQFF
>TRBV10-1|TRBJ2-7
CASSEDRPYEQYF
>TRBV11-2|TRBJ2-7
CASSSRLGGSFSYEQYF
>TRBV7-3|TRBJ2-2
CASSLTGTGNTGELFF
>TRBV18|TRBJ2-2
CASSVLQGNRNTGELFF
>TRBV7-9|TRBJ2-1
CASSLTLTSGRADNEQFF
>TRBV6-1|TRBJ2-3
CASSEVGGKADTQYF
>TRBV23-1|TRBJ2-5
CASLIVGGGETQYF
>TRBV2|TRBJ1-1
CASSEGAGWAEAFF
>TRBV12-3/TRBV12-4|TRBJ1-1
CASKENREAFF
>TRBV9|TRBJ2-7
CASSVGVAGGGQYF
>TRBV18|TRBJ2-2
CASSPRQGMNTGELFF
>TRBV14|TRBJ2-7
CASSPRGRSSYEQYF